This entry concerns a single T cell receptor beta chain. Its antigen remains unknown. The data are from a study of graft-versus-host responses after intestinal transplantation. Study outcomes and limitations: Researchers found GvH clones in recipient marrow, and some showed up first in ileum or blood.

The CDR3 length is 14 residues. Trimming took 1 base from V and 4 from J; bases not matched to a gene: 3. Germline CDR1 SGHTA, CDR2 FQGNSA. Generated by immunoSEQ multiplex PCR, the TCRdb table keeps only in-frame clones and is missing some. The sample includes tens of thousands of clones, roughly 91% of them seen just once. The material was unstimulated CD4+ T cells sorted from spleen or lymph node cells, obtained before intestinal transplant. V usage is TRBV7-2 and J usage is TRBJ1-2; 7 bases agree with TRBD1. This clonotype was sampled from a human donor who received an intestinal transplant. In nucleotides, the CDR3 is TGTGCCAGCAGCTTAGAGGCAGGGGGCTATGGCTACACCTTC. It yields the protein CASSLEAGGYGYTF.